The 20 T cell receptor beta chains below were found in one sample sequenced in a study of T-cell reconstitution after alpha-beta-depleted transplantation in children. Molecular barcoding with unique molecular identifiers was used for the TCRbeta library. TCRdb re-called the PCR reads through MiXCR, storing one row per CDR3 protein. The sample records 360,000 or so distinct CDR3 sequences, approximately 20% being singletons. The source material was PBMCs from the stem cell graft donor, sampled from the stem cell graft. The receptors come from a human donor who donated a stem cell graft to a child with acute myeloid leukemia.

This clonotype was seen only a few times. The chain has TRBV24-1 and TRBJ2-3; the D gene could be TRBD1 or TRBD2 (5 bases each). V was shortened by 6 bases and J by 3 bases, with 12 bases between the two germline ends. Germline loops: CDR1 KGHDR, CDR2 SFDVKD. The CDR3 is 14 amino acids. CDR3 amino acids: CATSLSGTTDTQYF. The CDR3, as DNA: TGTGCCACCAGTCTGAGTGGGACGACAGATACGCAGTATTTT.

V is TRBV7-9 and J is TRBJ2-1, with 9 bases matching TRBD2. CDR1 and CDR2 (germline): SEHNR, FQNEAQ (reference sequence). The CDR3 is made up of 17 amino acids. Germline trimming cut 1 base from V and 9 bases from J; bases unmatched to any gene: 13. The CDR3 loop reads CASSLDRREGLVGEQFF. The CDR3 bases are TGTGCCAGCAGCTTAGATCGGCGGGAGGGTCTAGTAGGTGAGCAGTTCTTC.

In its sample, this clonotype was seen many times. The chain joins TRBV5-6 to TRBJ2-2, with 10 bases matching TRBD1. This CDR3 spans 15 amino acids. V was clipped by 5 bases and J by 3 bases; unmatched bases: 4. Germline-derived CDR1 and CDR2 are SGHDT and YYEEEE. The DNA for the CDR3 is TGTGCCAGCAGTCGACAGGGGGCGGACACCGGGGAGCTGTTTTTT. It translates to CASSRQGADTGELFF. Using reference TRBV5-6 and TRBJ2-2 for the parts outside the CDR3, the full variable domain is DAGVTQSPTHLIKTRGQQVTLRCSPKSGHDTVSWYQQALGQGPQFIFQYYEEEERQRGNFPDRFSGHQFPNYSSELNVNALLLGDSALYLCASSRQGADTGELFFGEGSRLTVL.

The chain is built from TRBV7-9 and TRBJ2-2; possibly TRBD1 for D (6 bases). The ends were cut back, 5 bases at V and 4 bases at J, with 11 bases in the middle. This CDR3 is 14 amino acids long. Germline CDR1 SEHNR, CDR2 FQNEAQ (reference sequence). The CDR3 nucleotides read TGTGCCAGCAGCCCTCTCAGGGGCACCGGGGAGCTGTTTTTT. Its protein product is CASSPLRGTGELFF. Using reference TRBV7-9 and TRBJ2-2 for the parts outside the CDR3, the full variable domain is DTGVSQNPRHKITKRGQNVTFRCDPISEHNRLYWYRQTLGQGPEFLTYFQNEAQLEKSRLLSDRFSAERPKGSFSTLEIQRTEQGDSAMYLCASSPLRGTGELFFGEGSRLTVL.

The chain links TRBV6-1 to TRBJ2-3; 7 bases agree with TRBD1. The CDR3 is made up of 15 amino acids. The junction had 7 bases not matched to a gene; V was cut back by 5 bases and J by 2 bases. Germline loops: CDR1 MNHNS, CDR2 SASEGT. Here the CDR3 DNA reads TGTGCCAGCAGTACACAGGGGACACTCACAGATACGCAGTATTTT. Protein product: CASSTQGTLTDTQYF.

The chain recombines TRBV20-1 with TRBJ2-7; D remains unclear. The germline V gene encodes CDR1 DFQATT and CDR2 SNEGSKA (reference sequence). Trimming took off 0 bases at V and 2 bases at J, with 14 bases between the two ends. CDR3 size: 15 residues. The CDR3, as DNA: TGCAGTGCTAGAGATCTTCGGCAGGCGACCTACGAGCAGTACTTC. Translated, it gives CSARDLRQATYEQYF.

This clonotype occurred many times. The rearrangement links TRBV20-1 to TRBJ1-1; TRBD1 might be the D (5 bases). The V end lost 3 bases, the J end lost 4 bases, and 15 bases lay between the germline ends. The length of the CDR3 is 14 residues. Per germline, CDR1 DFQATT and CDR2 SNEGSKA (reference sequence). CDR3 coding DNA: TGCAGTGCTAGGTATAGTCGGGGGAGCACTGAAGCTTTCTTT. This translates into CSARYSRGSTEAFF.

This clonotype was counted a few times. The V gene is TRBV20-1, the J gene TRBJ2-3; weak D call: TRBD1 (6 bases). Trimming left V 6 bases short and J 0 bases short, with 13 bases between. Germline V gene lookup returns CDR1 DFQATT and CDR2 SNEGSKA (reference sequence). This CDR3 contains 14 residues. This CDR3 is CSATGTPSTDTQYF. For the CDR3, the DNA is TGCAGTGCCACCGGGACACCAAGCACAGATACGCAGTATTTT.

This clonotype was seen ten or more times. V gene TRBV21-1 combines with J gene TRBJ1-1. TRBV21-1 is given as a pseudogene. There are 15 residues in the CDR3. The CDR3 loop reads CASSKVGHLNTEAFF. In DNA, the CDR3 is TGTGCCAGCAGCAAAGTAGGGCACCTGAACACTGAAGCTTTCTTT.

This rearrangement joins TRBV5-1 to TRBJ2-2; tentative D call: TRBD2 (6 bases). This CDR3 spans 16 amino acids. V gave up 0 bases and J gave up 1 base, with 10 bases separating them. CDR1 and CDR2 from the germline V gene are SGHRS and YFSETQ. Here the CDR3 reads CASSLGHSGNTGELFF. CDR3 coding DNA: TGCGCCAGCAGCTTGGGTCATAGCGGGAACACCGGGGAGCTGTTTTTT.

The chain uses TRBV5-5 and TRBJ2-1; D is unclear. CDR3 length: 15 residues. Germline CDR1 reads SGHKS; CDR2 reads YYEKEE (reference sequence). Trimming took off 4 bases at V and 0 bases at J, with 11 bases between the two ends. In DNA form, the CDR3 reads TGTGCCAGCAGCGTGAGACTGAGCTCCTACAATGAGCAGTTCTTC. Its protein is CASSVRLSSYNEQFF.

V and J are TRBV7-2 and TRBJ2-3; no firm D call. V gave up 5 bases and J gave up 0 bases, with 6 bases separating them. CDR3 length equals 13 residues. In germline, CDR1 is SGHTA, CDR2 FQGNSA. CDR3 bases: TGTGCCAGCAGCGTAAAGAGCACAGATACGCAGTATTTT. Translated, it gives CASSVKSTDTQYF.

The table lists this clonotype with a few counts. V and J are TRBV25-1 and TRBJ2-5; 7 positions match TRBD2. Germline V lookup: CDR1 MGHDK, CDR2 SYGVNS. The J segment lost 2 bases and the V segment lost 2 bases, leaving 8 bases of the junction unmatched. This CDR3 is 16 amino acids long. CDR3 coding DNA: TGTGCCAGCAGTGAAGGGGGTCGGACTAGTCAAGAGACCCAGTACTTC. Protein: CASSEGGRTSQETQYF.

The CDR3 DNA sequence: TGTGCCAGCAGTGGACGCCGGAAGACCCAGTACTTC. Amino acids: CASSGRRKTQYF. The chain recombines TRBV2 with TRBJ2-5; no clear D gene. Germline CDR1 is SNHLY and CDR2 is FYNNEI. The CDR3 totals 12 residues. Trimming took off 4 bases at V and 6 bases at J, with 9 bases between the two ends.

This chain uses TRBV7-2 with TRBJ2-7; 11 bases agree with TRBD2. This CDR3 is built from 16 residues. Germline V CDR1 and CDR2: SGHTA, FQGNSA. Trimming removed 5 bases from V and 3 bases from J; junction bases left unmatched: 9. In DNA form, the CDR3 reads TGTGCCAGCAGCCCACGGACTAGCGGGTACTACTACGAGCAGTACTTC. Amino acid sequence: CASSPRTSGYYYEQYF. The full variable domain, with the rest looked up from reference TRBV7-2 and TRBJ2-7, is GAGVSQSPSNKVTEKGKDVELRCDPISGHTALYWYRQSLGQGLEFLIYFQGNSAPDKSGLPSDRFSAERTGGSVSTLTIQRTQQEDSAVYLCASSPRTSGYYYEQYFGPGTRLTVT.

This chain links TRBV20-1 with TRBJ2-7; D is unresolved. V was cut by 6 bases and J by 3 bases, with 6 bases left in between. CDR3 length: 10 amino acids. The V gene's germline CDR1 is DFQATT and CDR2 SNEGSKA (reference sequence). The CDR3 is CSAWGYEQYF. DNA of the CDR3: TGCAGTGCATGGGGCTACGAGCAGTACTTC.

This chain joins TRBV12-3 or TRBV12-4 and TRBJ1-3; 7 bases are shared with TRBD1. This CDR3 contains 16 residues. Germline trimming cut 5 bases from V and 2 bases from J; bases unmatched to any gene: 9. CDR3 nucleotides: TGTGCCAGCAGTCAACAGGGGACGGTCGCTGGAAACACCATATATTTT. Translation: CASSQQGTVAGNTIYF.

There are a few counts of this clonotype. The DNA for the CDR3 is TGTGCCACCAGCAGATCCCCGACCCAGGGAGAGACCCAGTACTTC. Its translation is CATSRSPTQGETQYF. The chain combines TRBV15 with TRBJ2-5, with D perhaps matching TRBD1 (5 bases). CDR1 is LNHNV, CDR2 YYDKDF, per germline (reference sequence). Trimming removed 2 bases at V and 4 bases at J, with 14 bases between. The CDR3 runs to 15 residues.

This clonotype was seen ten or more times. The rearrangement uses TRBV6-5 and TRBJ1-2; D remains ambiguous. V lost 1 base and J 4 bases, leaving 10 bases between the germline ends. Germline V lookup: CDR1 MNHEY, CDR2 SVGAGI. The CDR3 spans 14 residues. The CDR3 loop reads CASSYLTRGYGYTF. The CDR3 DNA follows: TGTGCCAGCAGTTACTTGACCCGGGGCTATGGCTACACCTTC.

J is TRBJ2-3 and V is TRBV6-4, with 9 bases matching TRBD2. Trimming took 6 bases from V and 4 from J; bases not matched to a gene: 8. CDR3 length equals 15 residues. Germline V gene sequence: CDR1 MRHNA, CDR2 SNTAGT. The DNA of the CDR3 is TGTGCCAGCAGCGAGGGACTAGCTTCAGCAGATACGCAGTATTTT. Amino acids: CASSEGLASADTQYF.